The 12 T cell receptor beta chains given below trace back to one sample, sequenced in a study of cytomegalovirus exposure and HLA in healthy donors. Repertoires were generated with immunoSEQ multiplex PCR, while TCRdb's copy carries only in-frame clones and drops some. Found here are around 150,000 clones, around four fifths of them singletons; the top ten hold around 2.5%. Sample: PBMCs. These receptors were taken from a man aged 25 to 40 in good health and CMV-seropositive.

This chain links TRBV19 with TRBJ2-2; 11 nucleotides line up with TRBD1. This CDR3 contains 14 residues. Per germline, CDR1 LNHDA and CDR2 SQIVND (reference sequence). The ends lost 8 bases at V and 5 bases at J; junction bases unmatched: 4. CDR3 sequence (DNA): TGTGCCAGTCGGGGGACAGGGGGTACCGGGGAGCTGTTTTTT. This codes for CASRGTGGTGELFF. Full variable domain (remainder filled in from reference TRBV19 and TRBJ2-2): DGGITQSPKYLFRKEGQNVTLSCEQNLNHDAMYWYRQDPGQGLRLIYYSQIVNDFQKGDIAEGYSVSREKKESFPLTVTSAQKNPTAFYLCASRGTGGTGELFFGEGSRLTVL.

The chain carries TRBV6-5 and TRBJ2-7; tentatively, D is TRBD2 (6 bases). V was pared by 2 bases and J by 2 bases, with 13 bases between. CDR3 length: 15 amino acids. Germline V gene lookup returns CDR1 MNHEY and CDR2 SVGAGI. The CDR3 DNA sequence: TGTGCCAGCAGTTACCGGCGGGACTCAGCCTACGAGCAGTACTTC. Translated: CASSYRRDSAYEQYF.

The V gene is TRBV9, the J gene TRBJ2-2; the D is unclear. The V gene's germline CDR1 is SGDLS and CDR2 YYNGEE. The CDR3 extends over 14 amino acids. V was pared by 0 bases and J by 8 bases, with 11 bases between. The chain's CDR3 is CASSVALPPGELFF. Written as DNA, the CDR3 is TGTGCCAGCAGCGTAGCCCTACCACCAGGGGAGCTGTTTTTT.

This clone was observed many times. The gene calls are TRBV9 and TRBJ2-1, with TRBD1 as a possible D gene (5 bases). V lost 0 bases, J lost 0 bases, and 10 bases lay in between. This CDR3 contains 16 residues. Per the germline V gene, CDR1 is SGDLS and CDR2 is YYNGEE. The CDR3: CASSVAAGNSYNEQFF. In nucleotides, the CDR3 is TGTGCCAGCAGCGTAGCGGCAGGGAACTCCTACAATGAGCAGTTCTTC.

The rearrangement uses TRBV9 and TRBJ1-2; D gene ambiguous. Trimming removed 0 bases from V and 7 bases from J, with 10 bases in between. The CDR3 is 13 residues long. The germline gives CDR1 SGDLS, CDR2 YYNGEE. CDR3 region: CASSVDGVGGYTF. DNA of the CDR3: TGTGCCAGCAGCGTAGACGGGGTTGGTGGCTACACCTTC.

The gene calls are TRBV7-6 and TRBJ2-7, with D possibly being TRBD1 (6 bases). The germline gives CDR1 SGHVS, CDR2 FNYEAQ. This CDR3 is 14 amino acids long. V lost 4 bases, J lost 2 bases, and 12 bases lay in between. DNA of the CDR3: TGTGCCAGCAGCTCCGGGACAAATACCTACGAGCAGTACTTC. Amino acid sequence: CASSSGTNTYEQYF. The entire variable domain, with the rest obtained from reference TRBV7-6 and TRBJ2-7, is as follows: GAGVSQSPRYKVTKRGQDVALRCDPISGHVSLYWYRQALGQGPEFLTYFNYEAQQDKSGLPNDRFSAERPEGSISTLTIQRTEQRDSAMYRCASSSGTNTYEQYFGPGTRLTVT.

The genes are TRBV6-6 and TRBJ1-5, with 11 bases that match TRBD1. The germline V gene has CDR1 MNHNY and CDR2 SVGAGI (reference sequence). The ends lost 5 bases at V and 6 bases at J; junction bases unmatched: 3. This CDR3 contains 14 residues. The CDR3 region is CASSGQGASQPQHF. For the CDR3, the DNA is TGTGCCAGCAGTGGACAGGGGGCCTCTCAGCCCCAGCATTTT.

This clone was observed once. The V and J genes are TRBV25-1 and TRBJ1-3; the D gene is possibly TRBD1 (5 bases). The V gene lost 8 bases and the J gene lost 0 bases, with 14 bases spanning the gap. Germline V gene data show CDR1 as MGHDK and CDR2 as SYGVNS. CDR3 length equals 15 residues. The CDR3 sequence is CASSVGGGSGNTIYF. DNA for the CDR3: TGTGCCAGCTCAGTTGGGGGAGGCTCTGGAAACACCATATATTTT.

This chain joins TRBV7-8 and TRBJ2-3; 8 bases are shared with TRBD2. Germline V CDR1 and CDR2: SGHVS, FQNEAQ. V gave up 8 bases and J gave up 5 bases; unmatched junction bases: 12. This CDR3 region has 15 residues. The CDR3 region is CASVGSGGGRDTQYF. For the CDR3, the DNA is TGTGCCAGCGTAGGGTCTGGCGGGGGGAGAGATACGCAGTATTTT. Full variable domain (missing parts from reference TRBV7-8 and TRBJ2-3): GAGVSQSPRYKVAKRGQDVALRCDPISGHVSLFWYQQALGQGPEFLTYFQNEAQLDKSGLPSDRFFAERPEGSVSTLKIQRTQQEDSAVYLCASVGSGGGRDTQYFGPGTRLTVL.

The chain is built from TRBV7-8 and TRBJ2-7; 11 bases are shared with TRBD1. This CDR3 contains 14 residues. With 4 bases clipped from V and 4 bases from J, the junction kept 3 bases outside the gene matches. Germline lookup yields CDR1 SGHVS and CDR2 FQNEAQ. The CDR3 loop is CASSSDRGLYEQYF. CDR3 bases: TGTGCCAGCAGCTCGGACAGGGGGCTTTACGAGCAGTACTTC.

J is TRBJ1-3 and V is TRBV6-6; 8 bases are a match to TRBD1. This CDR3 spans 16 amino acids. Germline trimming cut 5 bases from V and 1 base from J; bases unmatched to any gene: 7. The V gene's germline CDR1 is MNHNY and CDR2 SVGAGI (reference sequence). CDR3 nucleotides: TGTGCCAGCAGTCACGAACGACAGGGGTCTGGAAACACCATATATTTT. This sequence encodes CASSHERQGSGNTIYF.

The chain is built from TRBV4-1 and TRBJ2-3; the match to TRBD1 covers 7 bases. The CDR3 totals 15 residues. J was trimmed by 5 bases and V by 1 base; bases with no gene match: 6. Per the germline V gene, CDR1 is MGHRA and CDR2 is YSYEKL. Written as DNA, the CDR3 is TGCGCCAGCAGCCAAGCGGGACAGAGCTTAGATACGCAGTATTTT. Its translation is CASSQAGQSLDTQYF.